This T cell receptor beta chain stems from a study of blood T cell repertoires in COVID-19. Authors' analysis steps: Cell counts per sample came from amplifying reference gene primers. Assay used: immunoSEQ multiplex PCR; TCRdb lists only in-frame clones, some missing. That table gives V, J and clone size, and the DNA gave D and trimming. The sample shows 200,000 to 300,000 clones, approximately 84% of them seen only once. From germline, CDR1 is KGHSH and CDR2 LQKENI. CDR3 length: 13 residues. V was cut by 6 bases and J by 2 bases, with 10 bases left in between. On this clone itself: The same CDR3 is also encoded by other DNA sequences in this sample.

V gene TRBV18 combines with J gene TRBJ1-2; a possible D gene is TRBD1 (6 bases). The sequencing sample was made of peripheral blood. The clonotype comes from a man aged 45-60 years with acute or convalescent COVID-19. The CDR3 region has the DNA TGTGCCAGCTCTCCAGACAGGAACTATGGCTACACCTTC. This gives the protein CASSPDRNYGYTF.